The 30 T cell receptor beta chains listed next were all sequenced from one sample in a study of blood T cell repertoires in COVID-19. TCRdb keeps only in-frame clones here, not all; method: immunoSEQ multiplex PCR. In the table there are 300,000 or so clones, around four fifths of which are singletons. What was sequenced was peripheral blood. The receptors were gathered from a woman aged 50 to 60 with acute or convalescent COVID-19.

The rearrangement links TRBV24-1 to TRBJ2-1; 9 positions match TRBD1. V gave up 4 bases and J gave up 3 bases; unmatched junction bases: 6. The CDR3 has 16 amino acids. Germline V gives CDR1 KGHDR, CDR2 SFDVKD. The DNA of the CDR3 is TGTGCCACCAGTGAGCCGGGACAGGGACGCTACAATGAGCAGTTCTTC. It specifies CATSEPGQGRYNEQFF.

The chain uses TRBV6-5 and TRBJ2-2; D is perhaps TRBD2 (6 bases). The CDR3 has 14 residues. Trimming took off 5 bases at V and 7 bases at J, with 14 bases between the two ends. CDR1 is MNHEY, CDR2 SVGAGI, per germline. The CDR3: CASSPSGGYGELFF. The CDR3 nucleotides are TGTGCCAGCAGTCCTAGTGGGGGGTACGGGGAGCTGTTTTTT.

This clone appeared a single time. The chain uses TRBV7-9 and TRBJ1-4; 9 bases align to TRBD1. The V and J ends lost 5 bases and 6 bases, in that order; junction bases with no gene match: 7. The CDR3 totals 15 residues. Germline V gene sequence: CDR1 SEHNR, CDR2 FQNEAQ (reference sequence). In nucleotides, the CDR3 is TGTGCCAGCAGCCTAAACAGGGGGCCAGATGAAAAACTGTTTTTT. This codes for CASSLNRGPDEKLFF. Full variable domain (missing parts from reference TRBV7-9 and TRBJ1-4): DTGVSQNPRHKITKRGQNVTFRCDPISEHNRLYWYRQTLGQGPEFLTYFQNEAQLEKSRLLSDRFSAERPKGSFSTLEIQRTEQGDSAMYLCASSLNRGPDEKLFFGSGTQLSVL.

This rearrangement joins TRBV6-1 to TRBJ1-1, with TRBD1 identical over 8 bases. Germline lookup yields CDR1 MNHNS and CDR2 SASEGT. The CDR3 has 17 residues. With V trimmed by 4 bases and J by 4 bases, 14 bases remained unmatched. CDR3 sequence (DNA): TGTGCCAGCAGTGCTTACCCTCTCAGGGGGCTTCGCACTGAAGCTTTCTTT. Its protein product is CASSAYPLRGLRTEAFF.

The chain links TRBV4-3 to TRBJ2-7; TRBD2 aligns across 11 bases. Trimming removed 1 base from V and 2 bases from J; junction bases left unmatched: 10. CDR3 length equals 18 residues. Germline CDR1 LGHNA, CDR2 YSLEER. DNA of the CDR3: TGCGCCAGCAGCCAAGCGACAACTAGCGGGAGTAGCCCCTACGAGCAGTACTTC. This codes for CASSQATTSGSSPYEQYF.

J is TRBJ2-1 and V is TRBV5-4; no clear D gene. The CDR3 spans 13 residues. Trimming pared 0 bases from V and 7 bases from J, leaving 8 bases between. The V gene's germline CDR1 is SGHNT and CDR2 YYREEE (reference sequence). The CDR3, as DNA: TGTGCCAGCAGCTTGGCCATCGGGAATGAGCAGTTCTTC. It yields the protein CASSLAIGNEQFF.

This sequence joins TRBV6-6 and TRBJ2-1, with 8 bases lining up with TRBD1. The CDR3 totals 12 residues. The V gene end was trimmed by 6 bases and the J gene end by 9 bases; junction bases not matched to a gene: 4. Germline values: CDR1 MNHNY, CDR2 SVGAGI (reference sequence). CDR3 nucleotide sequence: TGTGCCAGCAGCCGGACAGGGCTTGAGCAGTTCTTC. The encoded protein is CASSRTGLEQFF.

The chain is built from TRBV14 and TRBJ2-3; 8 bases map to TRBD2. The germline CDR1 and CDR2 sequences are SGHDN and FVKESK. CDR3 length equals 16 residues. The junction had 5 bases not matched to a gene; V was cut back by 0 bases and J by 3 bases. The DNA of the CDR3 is TGTGCCAGCAGCCAAGATCTTACGGGAGGGACAGATACGCAGTATTTT. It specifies CASSQDLTGGTDTQYF. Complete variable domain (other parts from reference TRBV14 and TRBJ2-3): EAGVTQFPSHSVIEKGQTVTLRCDPISGHDNLYWYRRVMGKEIKFLLHFVKESKQDESGMPNNRFLAERTGGTYSTLKVQPAELEDSGVYFCASSQDLTGGTDTQYFGPGTRLTVL.

The CDR3 region is CASSPLGVVGEQYF. The CDR3 bases are TGTGCCAGCAGTCCCCTAGGAGTTGTTGGCGAGCAGTACTTC. This chain connects TRBV27 to TRBJ2-7; D is ambiguous. Per germline, CDR1 MNHEY and CDR2 SMNVEV (reference sequence). This CDR3 contains 14 residues. Trimming took 5 bases from V and 6 from J, leaving 17 bases between them.

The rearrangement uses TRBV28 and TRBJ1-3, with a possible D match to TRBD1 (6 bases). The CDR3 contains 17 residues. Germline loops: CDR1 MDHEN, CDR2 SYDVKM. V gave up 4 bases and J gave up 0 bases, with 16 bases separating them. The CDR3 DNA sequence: TGTGCCAGCAGTTCGGGAGGAGGGACATCCTCTGGAAACACCATATATTTT. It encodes CASSSGGGTSSGNTIYF.

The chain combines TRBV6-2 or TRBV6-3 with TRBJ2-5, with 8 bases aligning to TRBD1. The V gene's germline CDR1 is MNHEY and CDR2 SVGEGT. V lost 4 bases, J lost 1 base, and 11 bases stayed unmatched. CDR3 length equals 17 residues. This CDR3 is CASSSRRGQESQETQYF. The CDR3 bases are TGTGCCAGCAGTTCTCGCCGGGGACAGGAGAGCCAAGAGACCCAGTACTTC.

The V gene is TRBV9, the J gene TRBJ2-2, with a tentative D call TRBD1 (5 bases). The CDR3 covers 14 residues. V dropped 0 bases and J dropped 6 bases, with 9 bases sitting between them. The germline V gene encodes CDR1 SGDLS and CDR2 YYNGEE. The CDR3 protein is CASSVGVGAGELFF. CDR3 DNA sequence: TGTGCCAGCAGCGTAGGGGTAGGGGCCGGGGAGCTGTTTTTT. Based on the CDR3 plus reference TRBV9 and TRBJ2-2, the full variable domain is DSGVTQTPKHLITATGQRVTLRCSPRSGDLSVYWYQQSLDQGLQFLIQYYNGEERAKGNILERFSAQQFPDLHSELNLSSLELGDSALYFCASSVGVGAGELFFGEGSRLTVL.

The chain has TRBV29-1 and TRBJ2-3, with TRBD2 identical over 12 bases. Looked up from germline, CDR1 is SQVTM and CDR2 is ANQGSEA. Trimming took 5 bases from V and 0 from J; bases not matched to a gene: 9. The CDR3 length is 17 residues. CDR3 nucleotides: TGCAGCGTTCTCGGACTAGCGGGGATGGCTAGCACAGATACGCAGTATTTT. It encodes CSVLGLAGMASTDTQYF.

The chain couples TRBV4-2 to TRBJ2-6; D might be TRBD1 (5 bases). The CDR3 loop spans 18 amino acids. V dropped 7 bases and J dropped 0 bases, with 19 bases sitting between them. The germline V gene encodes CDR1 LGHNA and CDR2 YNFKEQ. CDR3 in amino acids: CASKIQAHLDSGANVLTF. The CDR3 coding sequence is TGTGCCAGCAAGATACAGGCTCACCTGGACTCTGGGGCCAACGTCCTGACTTTC.

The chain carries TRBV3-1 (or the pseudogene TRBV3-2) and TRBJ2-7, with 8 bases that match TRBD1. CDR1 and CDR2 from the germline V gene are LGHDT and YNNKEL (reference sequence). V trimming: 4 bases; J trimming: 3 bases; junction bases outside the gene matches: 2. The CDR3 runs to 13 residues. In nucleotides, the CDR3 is TGTGCCAGCAGCCCGACAGGGGTCTACGAGCAGTACGTC. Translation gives CASSPTGVYEQYV.

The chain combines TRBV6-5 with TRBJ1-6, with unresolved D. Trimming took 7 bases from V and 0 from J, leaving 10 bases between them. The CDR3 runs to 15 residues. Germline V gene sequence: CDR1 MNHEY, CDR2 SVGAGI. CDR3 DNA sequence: TGTGCCAGCACCGCGGGATTCTCCTATAATTCACCCCTCCACTTT. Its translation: CASTAGFSYNSPLHF.

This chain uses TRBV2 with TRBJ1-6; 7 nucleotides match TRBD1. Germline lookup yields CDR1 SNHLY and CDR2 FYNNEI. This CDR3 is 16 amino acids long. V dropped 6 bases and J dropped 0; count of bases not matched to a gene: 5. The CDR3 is CASRTGFSSYNSPLHF. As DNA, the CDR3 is TGTGCCAGCAGGACAGGGTTCAGCTCCTATAATTCACCCCTCCACTTT.

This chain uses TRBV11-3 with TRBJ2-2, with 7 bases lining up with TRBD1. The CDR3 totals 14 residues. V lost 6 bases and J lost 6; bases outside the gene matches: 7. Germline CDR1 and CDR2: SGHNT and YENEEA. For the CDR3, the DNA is TGTGCCAGCAGACAGGGGCTGGGGGCCGGGGAGCTGTTTTTT. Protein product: CASRQGLGAGELFF.

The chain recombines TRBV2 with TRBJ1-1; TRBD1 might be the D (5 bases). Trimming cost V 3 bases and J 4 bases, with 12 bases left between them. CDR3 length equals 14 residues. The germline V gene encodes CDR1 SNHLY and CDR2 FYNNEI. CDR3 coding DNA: TGTGCCAGCAGTGAGCAGGGTTTTACCACTGAAGCTTTCTTT. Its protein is CASSEQGFTTEAFF. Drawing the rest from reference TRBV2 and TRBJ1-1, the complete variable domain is EPEVTQTPSHQVTQMGQEVILRCVPISNHLYFYWYRQILGQKVEFLVSFYNNEISEKSEIFDDQFSVERPDGSNFTLKIRSTKLEDSAMYFCASSEQGFTTEAFFGQGTRLTVV.

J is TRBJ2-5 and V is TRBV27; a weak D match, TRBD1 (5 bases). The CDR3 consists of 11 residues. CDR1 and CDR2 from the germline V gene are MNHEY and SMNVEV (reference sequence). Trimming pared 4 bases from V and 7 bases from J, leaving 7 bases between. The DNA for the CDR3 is TGTGCCAGCAGTTCCCAGGGGACCCAGTACTTC. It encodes CASSSQGTQYF.

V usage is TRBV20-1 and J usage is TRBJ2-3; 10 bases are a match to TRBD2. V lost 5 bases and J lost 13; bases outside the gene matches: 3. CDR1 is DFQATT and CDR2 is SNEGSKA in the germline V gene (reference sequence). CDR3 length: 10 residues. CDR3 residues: CSAVAGGEYF. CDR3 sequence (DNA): TGCAGTGCTGTAGCGGGGGGCGAGTATTTT.

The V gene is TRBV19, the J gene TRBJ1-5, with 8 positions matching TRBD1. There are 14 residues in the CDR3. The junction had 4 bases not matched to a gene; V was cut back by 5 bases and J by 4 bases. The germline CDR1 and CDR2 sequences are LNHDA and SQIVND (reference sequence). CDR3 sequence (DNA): TGTGCCAGTAGTCGACAGGGGACGAATCAGCCCCAGCATTTT. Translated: CASSRQGTNQPQHF. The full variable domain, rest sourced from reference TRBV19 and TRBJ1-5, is DGGITQSPKYLFRKEGQNVTLSCEQNLNHDAMYWYRQDPGQGLRLIYYSQIVNDFQKGDIAEGYSVSREKKESFPLTVTSAQKNPTAFYLCASSRQGTNQPQHFGDGTRLSIL.

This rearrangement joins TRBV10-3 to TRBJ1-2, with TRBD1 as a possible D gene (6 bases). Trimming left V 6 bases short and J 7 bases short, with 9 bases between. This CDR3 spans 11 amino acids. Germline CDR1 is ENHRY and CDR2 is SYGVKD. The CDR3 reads CAISLRGGYTF. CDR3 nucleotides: TGTGCCATCAGCCTCAGGGGTGGCTACACCTTC.

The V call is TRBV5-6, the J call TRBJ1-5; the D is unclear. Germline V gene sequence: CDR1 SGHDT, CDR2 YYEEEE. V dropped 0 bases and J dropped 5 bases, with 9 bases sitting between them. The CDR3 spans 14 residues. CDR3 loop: CASSLGDIDQPQHF. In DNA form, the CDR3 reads TGTGCCAGCAGCTTGGGTGACATCGATCAGCCCCAGCATTTT.

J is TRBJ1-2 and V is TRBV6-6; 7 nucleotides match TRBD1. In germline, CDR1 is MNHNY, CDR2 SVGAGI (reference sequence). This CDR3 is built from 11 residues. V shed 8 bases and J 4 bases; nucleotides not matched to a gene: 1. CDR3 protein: CASRQGYGYTF. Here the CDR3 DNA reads TGTGCCAGCCGACAGGGCTATGGCTACACCTTC.

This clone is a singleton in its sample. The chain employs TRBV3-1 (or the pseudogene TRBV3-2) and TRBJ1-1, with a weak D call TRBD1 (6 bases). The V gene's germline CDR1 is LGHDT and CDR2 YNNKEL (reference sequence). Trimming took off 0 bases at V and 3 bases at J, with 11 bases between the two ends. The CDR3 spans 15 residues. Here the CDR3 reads CASSQDRGWDTEAFF. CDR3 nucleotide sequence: TGTGCCAGCAGCCAAGATAGGGGGTGGGACACTGAAGCTTTCTTT.

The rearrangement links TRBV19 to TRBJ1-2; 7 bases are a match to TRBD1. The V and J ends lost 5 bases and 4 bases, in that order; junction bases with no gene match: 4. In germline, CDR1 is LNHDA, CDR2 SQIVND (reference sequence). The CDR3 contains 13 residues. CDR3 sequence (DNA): TGTGCCAGTAGTGTGACAGGGACCTATGGCTACACCTTC. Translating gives CASSVTGTYGYTF.

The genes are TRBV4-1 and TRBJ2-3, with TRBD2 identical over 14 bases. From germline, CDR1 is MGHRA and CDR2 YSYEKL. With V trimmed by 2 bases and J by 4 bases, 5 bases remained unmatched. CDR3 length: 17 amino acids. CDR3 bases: TGCGCCAGCAGCCAAACTGGGACTAGCGGGGGTTCAGATACGCAGTATTTT. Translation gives CASSQTGTSGGSDTQYF.

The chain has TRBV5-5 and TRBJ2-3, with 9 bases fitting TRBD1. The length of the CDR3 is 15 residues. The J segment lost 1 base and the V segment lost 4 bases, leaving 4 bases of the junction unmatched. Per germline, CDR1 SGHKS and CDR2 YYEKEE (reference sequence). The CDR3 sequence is CASSRRTGGTDTQYF. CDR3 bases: TGTGCCAGCAGCCGTAGGACAGGGGGCACAGATACGCAGTATTTT.

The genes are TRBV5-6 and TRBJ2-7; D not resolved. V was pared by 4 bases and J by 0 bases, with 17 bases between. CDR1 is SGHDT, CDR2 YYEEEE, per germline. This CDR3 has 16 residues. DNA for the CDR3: TGTGCCAGCAGCCCGGCGCTGACTCATACCTCCTACGAGCAGTACGTC. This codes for CASSPALTHTSYEQYV.